This T cell receptor beta chain derives from a study of T cell responses to AZD1222 COVID-19 vaccine (dated by TCRdb to 2020 to 2023). Context from the whole study: AZD1222 recipients given second doses at about 4 weeks or at about 12 weeks were pooled, since spike-specific TCR depth and breadth were not found to differ between the two schedules. TCR sequencing was performed for 230 to 250 trial participants, of whom about 200 were given two doses of AZD1222 and some 26 were given two doses of MenACWY control vaccine. Enrollment into the trials was organized by age into subgroups of 18-55, 56-69 and 70-plus years, and those subgroups contained approximately 160, 26 and 62 TCR-sequenced participants, respectively.

The CDR3 regions of human TCRbeta chains were analyzed by immunosequencing. Per the original workflow: TCRs in the repertoires were compared against a reference library of SARS-CoV-2-specific TCRs that had been generated with the MIRA antigen-specificity platform. Breadth meant the fraction of unique TCRs that were SARS-CoV-2-associated, whereas depth meant the fraction of total T cells that were SARS-CoV-2-associated. Each spike-specific TCR was assigned to its reactive spike region and to a CD4 or CD8 class using the MIRA data. Log10-transformed breadth and depth values were compared by one-way ANOVA with Sidak's multiple comparisons tests. TCRdb limited this immuneACCESS table to in-frame rearrangements with V and J called. A share of clones is missing; checked studies link under half to unresolved V genes, and the rest is unexplained. For V, J and clone size, that table is used; D and trimming come from the DNA. Counted in this sample were about 140,000 clones; roughly 90% of them appeared once. The ten largest clones take up about 3% of the sample.

The CDR3 covers 15 residues, taking in both the cysteine and the phenylalanine. Just the 45-base CDR3 DNA is kept, in frame starting at base 1. As encoded in the germline V gene, CDR1 is MDHEN while CDR2 is SYDVKM. Between the V and J ends, shortened by 5 bases and 4 bases respectively, the junction contains 17 bases. Broad study findings and their caveats: Participants were mostly white British and included more females than males, and it was suggested by the authors that clonal diversity may have been underestimated. After two AZD1222 doses, both the breadth and the depth of spike-specific TCRs were significantly higher than at day 0 and than in MenACWY recipients. Conclusions about previously exposed vaccinees were limited because only six AZD1222 recipients were SARS-CoV-2 seropositive at baseline. Because no day 14 peak-response samples were available, repertoires were characterized only after the peak T cell response. Epitopes outside the regions mutated in the B.1.351 and B.1.1.7 variants were reportedly recognized by nearly half of the unique spike-specific TCRs. Vaccine-associated CD4 TCRs spanned the whole spike protein, with dominant responses in regions 160-218 and 743-854. The 56-69-year group was small, and its depth increase did not reach significance, likely because of low power.

The label giving this sample's time point can be read as: baseline before first vaccination. The vaccinee samples were drawn from two UK trials, COV001 and COV002, one of which was a single-blind randomized controlled phase 2/3 trial testing AZD1222 (ChAdOx1 nCoV-19) in healthy adults. For TCRbeta chain sequencing, PBMC samples were collected from trial participants at day 0 and at day 28 after the second dose. About this clone itself: The antigen it binds to is not known. No much larger clonotype is one base removed from it; base qualities were not supplied.

The sample in question was peripheral blood, obtained on day 0 of AZD1222 vaccination. The sequence was obtained from an adult in good health. The chain couples TRBV28 to TRBJ2-5; there is no confident call for the D gene. DNA sequence: TGTGCCAGCAGTCCGCTCCCGAACAGCCGAGAGACCCAGTACTTC. The resulting protein is CASSPLPNSRETQYF. The reference TRBV28 and TRBJ2-5 proteins fill in what lies around the CDR3, so the full variable domain reads DVKVTQSSRYLVKRTGEKVFLECVQDMDHENMFWYRQDPGLGLRLIYFSYDVKMKEKGDIPEGYSVSREKKERFSLILESASTNQTSMYLCASSPLPNSRETQYFGPGTRLLVL.